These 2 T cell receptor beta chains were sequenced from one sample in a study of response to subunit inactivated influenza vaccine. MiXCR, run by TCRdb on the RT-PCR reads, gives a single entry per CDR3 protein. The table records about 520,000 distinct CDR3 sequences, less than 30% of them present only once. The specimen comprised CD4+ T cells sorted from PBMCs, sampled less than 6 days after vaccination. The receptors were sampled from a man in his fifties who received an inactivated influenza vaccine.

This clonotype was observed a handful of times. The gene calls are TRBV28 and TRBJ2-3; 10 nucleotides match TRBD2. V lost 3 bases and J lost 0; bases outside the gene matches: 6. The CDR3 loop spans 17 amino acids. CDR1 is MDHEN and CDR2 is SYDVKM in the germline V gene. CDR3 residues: CASSLLAGVASTDTQYF. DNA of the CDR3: TGTGCCAGCAGTTTGCTAGCGGGAGTGGCTAGCACAGATACGCAGTATTTT.

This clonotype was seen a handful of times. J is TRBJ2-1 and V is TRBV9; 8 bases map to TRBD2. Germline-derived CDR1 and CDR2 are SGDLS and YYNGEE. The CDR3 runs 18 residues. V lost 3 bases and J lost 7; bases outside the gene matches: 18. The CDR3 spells CASSARGASANLGNEQFF. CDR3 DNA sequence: TGTGCCAGCAGCGCGCGGGGGGCTAGCGCGAACCTGGGTAATGAGCAGTTCTTC.